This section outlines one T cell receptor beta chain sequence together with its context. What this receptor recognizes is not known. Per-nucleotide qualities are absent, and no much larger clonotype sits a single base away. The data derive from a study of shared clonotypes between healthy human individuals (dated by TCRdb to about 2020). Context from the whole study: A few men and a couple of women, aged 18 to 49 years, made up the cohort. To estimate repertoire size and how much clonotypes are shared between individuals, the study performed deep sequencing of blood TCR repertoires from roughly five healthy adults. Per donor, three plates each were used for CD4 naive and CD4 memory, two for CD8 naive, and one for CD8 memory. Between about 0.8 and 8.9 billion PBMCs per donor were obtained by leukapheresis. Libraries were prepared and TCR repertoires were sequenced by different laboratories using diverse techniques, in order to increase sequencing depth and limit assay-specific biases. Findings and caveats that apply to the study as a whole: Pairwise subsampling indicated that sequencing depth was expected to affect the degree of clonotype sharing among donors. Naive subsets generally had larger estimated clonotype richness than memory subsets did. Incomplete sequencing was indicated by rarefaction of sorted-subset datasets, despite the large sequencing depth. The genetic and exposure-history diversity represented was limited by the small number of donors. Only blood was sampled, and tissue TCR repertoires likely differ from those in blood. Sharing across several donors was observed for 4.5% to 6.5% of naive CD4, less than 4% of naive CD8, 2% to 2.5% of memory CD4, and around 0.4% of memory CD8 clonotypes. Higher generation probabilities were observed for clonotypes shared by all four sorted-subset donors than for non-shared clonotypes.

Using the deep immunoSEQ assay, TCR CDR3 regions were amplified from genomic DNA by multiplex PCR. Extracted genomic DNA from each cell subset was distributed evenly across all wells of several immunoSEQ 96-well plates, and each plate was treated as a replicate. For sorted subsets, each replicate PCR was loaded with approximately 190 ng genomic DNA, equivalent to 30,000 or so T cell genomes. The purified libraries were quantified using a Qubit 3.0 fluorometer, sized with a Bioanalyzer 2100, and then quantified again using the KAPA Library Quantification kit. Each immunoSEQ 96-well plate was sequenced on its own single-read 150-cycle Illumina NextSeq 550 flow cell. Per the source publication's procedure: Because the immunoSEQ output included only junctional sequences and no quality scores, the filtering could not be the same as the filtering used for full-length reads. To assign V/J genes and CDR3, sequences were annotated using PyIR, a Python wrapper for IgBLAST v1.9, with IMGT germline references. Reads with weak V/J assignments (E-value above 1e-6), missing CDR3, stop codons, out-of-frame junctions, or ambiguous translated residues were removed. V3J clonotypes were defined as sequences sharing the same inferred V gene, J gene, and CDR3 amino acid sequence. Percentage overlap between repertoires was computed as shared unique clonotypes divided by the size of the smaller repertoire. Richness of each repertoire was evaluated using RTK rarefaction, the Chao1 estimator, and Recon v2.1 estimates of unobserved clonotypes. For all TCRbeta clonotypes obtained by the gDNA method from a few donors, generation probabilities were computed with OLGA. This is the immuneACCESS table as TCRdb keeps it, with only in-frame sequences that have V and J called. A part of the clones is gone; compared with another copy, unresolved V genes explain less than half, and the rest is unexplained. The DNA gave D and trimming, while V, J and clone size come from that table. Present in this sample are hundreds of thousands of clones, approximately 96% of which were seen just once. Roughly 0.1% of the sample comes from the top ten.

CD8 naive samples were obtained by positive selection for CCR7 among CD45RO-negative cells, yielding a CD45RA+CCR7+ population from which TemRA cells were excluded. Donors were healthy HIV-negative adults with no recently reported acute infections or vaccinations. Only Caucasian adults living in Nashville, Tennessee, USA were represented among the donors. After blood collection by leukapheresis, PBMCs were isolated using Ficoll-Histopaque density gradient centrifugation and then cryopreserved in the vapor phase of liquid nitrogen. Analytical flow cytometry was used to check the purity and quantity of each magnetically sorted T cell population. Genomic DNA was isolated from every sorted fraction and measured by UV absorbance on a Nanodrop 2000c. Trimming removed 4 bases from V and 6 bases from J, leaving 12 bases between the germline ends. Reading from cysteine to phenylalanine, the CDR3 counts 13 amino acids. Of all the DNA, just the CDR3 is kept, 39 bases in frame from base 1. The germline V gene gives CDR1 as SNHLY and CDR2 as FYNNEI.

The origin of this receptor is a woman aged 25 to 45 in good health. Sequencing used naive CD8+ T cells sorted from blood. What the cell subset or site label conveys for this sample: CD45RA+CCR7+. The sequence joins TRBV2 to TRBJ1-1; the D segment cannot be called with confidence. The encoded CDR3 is CASSGKVLSEAFF. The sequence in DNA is TGTGCCAGCAGTGGGAAGGTACTGTCTGAAGCTTTCTTT.